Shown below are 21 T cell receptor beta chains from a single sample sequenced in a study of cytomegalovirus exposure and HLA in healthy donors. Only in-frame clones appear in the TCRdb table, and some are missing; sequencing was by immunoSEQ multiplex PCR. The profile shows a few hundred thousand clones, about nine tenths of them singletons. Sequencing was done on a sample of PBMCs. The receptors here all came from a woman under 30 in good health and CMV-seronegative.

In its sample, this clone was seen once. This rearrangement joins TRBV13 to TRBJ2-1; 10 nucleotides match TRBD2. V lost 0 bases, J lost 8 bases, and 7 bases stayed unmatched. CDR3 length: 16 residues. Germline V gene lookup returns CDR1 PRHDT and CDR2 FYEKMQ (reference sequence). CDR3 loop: CASSLGLAGVSDEQFF. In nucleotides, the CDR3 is TGTGCCAGCAGCTTAGGGCTAGCGGGAGTATCCGATGAGCAGTTCTTC.

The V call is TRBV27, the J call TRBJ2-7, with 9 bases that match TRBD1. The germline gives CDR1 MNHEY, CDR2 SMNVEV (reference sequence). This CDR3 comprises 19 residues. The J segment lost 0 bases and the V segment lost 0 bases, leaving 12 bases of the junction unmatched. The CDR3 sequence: CASSLSGGRTGGPSYEQYF. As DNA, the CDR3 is TGTGCCAGCAGTTTATCGGGGGGGAGAACAGGGGGCCCCTCCTACGAGCAGTACTTC.

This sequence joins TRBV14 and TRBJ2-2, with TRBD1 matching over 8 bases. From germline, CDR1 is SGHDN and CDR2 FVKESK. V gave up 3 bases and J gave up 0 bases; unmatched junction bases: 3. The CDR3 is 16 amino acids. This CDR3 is CASSQQDRANTGELFF. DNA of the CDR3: TGTGCCAGCAGCCAGCAGGACAGGGCGAACACCGGGGAGCTGTTTTTT.

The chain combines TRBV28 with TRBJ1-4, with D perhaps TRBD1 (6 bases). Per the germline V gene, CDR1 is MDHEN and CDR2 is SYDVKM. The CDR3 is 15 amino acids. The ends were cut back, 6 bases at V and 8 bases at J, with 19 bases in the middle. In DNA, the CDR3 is TGTGCCAGCAGCCCATCACAGGGAGGGCGGGAAAAACTGTTTTTT. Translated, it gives CASSPSQGGREKLFF.

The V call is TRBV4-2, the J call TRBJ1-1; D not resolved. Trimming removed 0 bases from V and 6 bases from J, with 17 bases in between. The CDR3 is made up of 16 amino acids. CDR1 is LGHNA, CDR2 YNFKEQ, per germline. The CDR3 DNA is TGTGCCAGCAGCCAAGATGTCCCTCCCCGGGTCCCTGAAGCTTTCTTT. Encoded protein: CASSQDVPPRVPEAFF.

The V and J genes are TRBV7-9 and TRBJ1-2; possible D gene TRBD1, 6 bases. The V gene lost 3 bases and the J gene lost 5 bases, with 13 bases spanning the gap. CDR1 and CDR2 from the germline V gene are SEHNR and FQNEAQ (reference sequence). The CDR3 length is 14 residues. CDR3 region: CASSFAGEQYGYTF. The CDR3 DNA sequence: TGTGCCAGCAGCTTTGCAGGGGAGCAATATGGCTACACCTTC.

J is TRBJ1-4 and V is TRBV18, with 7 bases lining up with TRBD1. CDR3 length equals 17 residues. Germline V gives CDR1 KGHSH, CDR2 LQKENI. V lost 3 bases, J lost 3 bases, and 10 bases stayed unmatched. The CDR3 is CASSPRVGGSSNEKLFF. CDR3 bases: TGTGCCAGCTCACCTAGGGTAGGGGGCTCGTCTAATGAAAAACTGTTTTTT.

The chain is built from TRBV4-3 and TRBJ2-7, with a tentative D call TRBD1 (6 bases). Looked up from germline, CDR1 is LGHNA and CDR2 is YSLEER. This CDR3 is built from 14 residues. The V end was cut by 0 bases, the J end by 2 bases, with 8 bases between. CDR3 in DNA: TGCGCCAGCAGCCAAGAGCAGGGGCCCTACGAGCAGTACTTC. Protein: CASSQEQGPYEQYF.

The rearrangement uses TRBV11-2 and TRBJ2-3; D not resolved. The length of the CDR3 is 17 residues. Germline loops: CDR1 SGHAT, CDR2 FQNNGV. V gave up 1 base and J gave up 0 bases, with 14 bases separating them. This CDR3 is CASSLVWLHLSTDTQYF. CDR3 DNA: TGTGCCAGCAGCTTAGTGTGGTTACACCTGAGCACAGATACGCAGTATTTT.

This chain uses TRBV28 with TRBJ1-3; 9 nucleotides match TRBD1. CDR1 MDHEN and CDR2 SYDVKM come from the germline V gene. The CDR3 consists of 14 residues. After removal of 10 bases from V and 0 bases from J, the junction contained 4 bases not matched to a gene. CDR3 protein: CATKTGGSGNTIYF. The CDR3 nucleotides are TGTGCCACCAAGACAGGGGGCTCTGGAAACACCATATATTTT.

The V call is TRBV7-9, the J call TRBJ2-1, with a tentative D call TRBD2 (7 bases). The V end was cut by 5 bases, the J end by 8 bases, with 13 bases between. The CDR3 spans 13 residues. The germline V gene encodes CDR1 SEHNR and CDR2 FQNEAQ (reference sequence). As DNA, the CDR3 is TGTGCCAGCAGCCCCTCGGGGGGCGATGAGCAGTTCTTC. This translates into CASSPSGGDEQFF.

DNA for the CDR3: TGTGCCATCAGTGAGCTTGGAGGTCGAGCGGATGAGCAGTTCTTC. As protein: CAISELGGRADEQFF. The rearrangement uses TRBV10-3 and TRBJ2-1; possible D gene TRBD2, 5 bases. The germline gives CDR1 ENHRY, CDR2 SYGVKD. V was shortened by 2 bases and J by 8 bases, with 16 bases between the two germline ends. CDR3 length: 15 amino acids.

The CDR3 nucleotides are TGTGCCAGCAGTCCTCTGACTACCACAGATACGCAGTATTTT. This codes for CASSPLTTTDTQYF. This sequence joins TRBV6-5 and TRBJ2-3; weak D call: TRBD2 (5 bases). Trimming removed 5 bases at V and 2 bases at J, with 11 bases between. From germline, CDR1 is MNHEY and CDR2 SVGAGI. This CDR3 contains 14 residues.

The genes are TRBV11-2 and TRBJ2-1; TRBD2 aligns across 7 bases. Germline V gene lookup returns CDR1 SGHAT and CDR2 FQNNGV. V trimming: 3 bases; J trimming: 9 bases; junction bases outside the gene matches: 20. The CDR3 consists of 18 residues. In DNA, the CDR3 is TGTGCCAGCAGCTTCCCCCTTGGGGAAGCGGGTGGGGGGGGTGAGCAGTTCTTC. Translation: CASSFPLGEAGGGGEQFF.

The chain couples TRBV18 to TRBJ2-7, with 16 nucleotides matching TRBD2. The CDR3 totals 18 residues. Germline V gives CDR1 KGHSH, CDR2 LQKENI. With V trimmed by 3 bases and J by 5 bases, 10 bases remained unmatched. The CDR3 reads CASSPGTSGRAKGDEQYF. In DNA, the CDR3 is TGTGCCAGCTCACCTGGGACTAGCGGGAGGGCCAAGGGGGACGAGCAGTACTTC.

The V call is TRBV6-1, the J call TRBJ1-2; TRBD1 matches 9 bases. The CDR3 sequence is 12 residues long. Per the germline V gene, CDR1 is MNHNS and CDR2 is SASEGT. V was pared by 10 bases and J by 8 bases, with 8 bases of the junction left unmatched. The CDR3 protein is CATKGQGSGYTF. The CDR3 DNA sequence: TGTGCCACGAAAGGACAGGGGAGCGGCTACACCTTC.

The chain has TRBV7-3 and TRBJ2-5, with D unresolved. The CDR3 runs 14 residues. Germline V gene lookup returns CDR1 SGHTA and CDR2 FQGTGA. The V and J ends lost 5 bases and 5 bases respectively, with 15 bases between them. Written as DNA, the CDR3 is TGTGCCAGCAGCCCCTCCCGGTCTGCGGAGACCCAGTACTTC. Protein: CASSPSRSAETQYF.

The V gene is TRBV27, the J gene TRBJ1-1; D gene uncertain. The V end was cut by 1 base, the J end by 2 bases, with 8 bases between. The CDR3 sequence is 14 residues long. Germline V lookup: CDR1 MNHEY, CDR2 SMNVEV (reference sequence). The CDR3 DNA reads TGTGCCAGCAGTTTATTCGGTGTAAACACTGAAGCTTTCTTT. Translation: CASSLFGVNTEAFF.

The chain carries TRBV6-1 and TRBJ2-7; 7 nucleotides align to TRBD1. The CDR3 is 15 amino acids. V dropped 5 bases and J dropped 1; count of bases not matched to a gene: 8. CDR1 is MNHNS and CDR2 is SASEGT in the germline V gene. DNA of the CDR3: TGTGCCAGCAGTCCCCGACAGGGTCCATCCTACGAGCAGTACTTC. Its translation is CASSPRQGPSYEQYF.

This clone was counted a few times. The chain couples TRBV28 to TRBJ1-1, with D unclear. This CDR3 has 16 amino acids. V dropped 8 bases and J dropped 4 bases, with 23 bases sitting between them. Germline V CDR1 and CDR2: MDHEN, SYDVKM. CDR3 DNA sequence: TGTGCCAGCCTCCCGGGAGCGAGTACTTGGGGCACTGAAGCTTTCTTT. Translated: CASLPGASTWGTEAFF.

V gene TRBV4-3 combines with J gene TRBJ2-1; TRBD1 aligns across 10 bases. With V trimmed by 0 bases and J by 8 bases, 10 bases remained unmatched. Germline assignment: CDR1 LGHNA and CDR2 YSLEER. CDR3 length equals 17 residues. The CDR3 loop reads CASSQDLPGQGVHEQFF. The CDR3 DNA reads TGCGCCAGCAGCCAAGATCTCCCCGGACAGGGGGTCCATGAGCAGTTCTTC.